The 3 T cell receptor beta chains reported below all come from one sample, sequenced in a study of blood T cell repertoires in COVID-19 (dated by TCRdb to the early 2020s). Preparation of the library involved the immunoSEQ multiplex PCR assay. The immuneACCESS repertoire file appears here via TCRdb, limited to in-frame rearrangements. These files lack a portion of the clones; in checked studies, under half of the deficit traces to unresolved V genes, and the cause of the others is not known. Across this sample there are 290,000 or so clones, with around 86% seen only once. 1% to 1.5% of the sample goes to the ten largest clones. The sequenced sample consisted of peripheral blood. The receptors stem from a man in his 70s with acute or convalescent COVID-19.

This chain joins TRBV5-4 and TRBJ1-6; the match to TRBD1 covers 7 bases. The J segment lost 9 bases and the V segment lost 0 bases, leaving 3 bases of the junction unmatched. In germline, CDR1 is SGHNT, CDR2 YYREEE (reference sequence). CDR3 length: 14 residues. This chain's CDR3 is CASSLEGAGSPLHF. For the CDR3, the DNA is TGTGCCAGCAGCTTGGAGGGGGCAGGTTCACCCCTCCACTTT.

This chain connects TRBV6-2 or TRBV6-3 to TRBJ2-1; TRBD2 agrees at 11 bases. This CDR3 is 14 amino acids long. Germline loops: CDR1 MNHEY, CDR2 SVGEGT. V was clipped by 7 bases and J by 5 bases; unmatched bases: 4. The CDR3 DNA reads as TGTGCCAGCACCCCGACTAGCGGGGACAATGAGCAGTTCTTC. Its translation: CASTPTSGDNEQFF.

The chain recombines TRBV19 with TRBJ1-6; 8 bases line up with TRBD1. Germline values: CDR1 LNHDA, CDR2 SQIVND (reference sequence). V lost 3 bases, J lost 6 bases, and 1 base stayed unmatched. The length of the CDR3 is 14 residues. The CDR3 DNA reads as TGTGCCAGTAGTATTGGGACAGGTAATTCACCCCTCCACTTT. This gives the protein CASSIGTGNSPLHF. Drawing the rest from reference TRBV19 and TRBJ1-6, the complete variable domain is DGGITQSPKYLFRKEGQNVTLSCEQNLNHDAMYWYRQDPGQGLRLIYYSQIVNDFQKGDIAEGYSVSREKKESFPLTVTSAQKNPTAFYLCASSIGTGNSPLHFGNGTRLTVT.